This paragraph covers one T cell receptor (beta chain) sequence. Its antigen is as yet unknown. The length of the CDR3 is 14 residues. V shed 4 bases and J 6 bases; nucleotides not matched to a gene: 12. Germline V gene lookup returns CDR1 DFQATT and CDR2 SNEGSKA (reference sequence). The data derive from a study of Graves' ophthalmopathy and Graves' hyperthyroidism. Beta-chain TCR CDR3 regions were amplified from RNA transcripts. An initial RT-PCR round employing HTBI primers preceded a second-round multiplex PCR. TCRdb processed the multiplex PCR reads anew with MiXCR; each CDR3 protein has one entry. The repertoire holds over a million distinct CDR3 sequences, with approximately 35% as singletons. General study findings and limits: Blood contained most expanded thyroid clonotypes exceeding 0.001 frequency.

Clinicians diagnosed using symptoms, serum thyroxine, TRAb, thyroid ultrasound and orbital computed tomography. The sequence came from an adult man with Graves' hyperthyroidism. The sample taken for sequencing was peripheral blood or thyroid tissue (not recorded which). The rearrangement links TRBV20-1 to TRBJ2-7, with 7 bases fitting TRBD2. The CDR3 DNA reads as TGCAGTGCTACCCTCCCGGGAGGATCATCCGAGCAGTACTTC. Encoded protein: CSATLPGGSSEQYF.